These T cell receptor beta chains were read from a single sample in a study of cytomegalovirus exposure and HLA in healthy donors. Data came from immunoSEQ multiplex PCR; TCRdb stores just in-frame clones and leaves some out. The table has under 200,000 clones, roughly four fifths seen once. The sample consisted of PBMCs. The receptor source for this set is a middle-aged man in good health and CMV-seropositive. Each CDR3 is given with its conserved first and last residue. Fields, in order: J gene, D gene, V gene, clone size, CDR3 protein, CDR3 DNA. D genes are given only for firm matches. Some rows have no size entry. The others give once, few or many, or a class for an expanded clone.

TRBJ2-1	TRBD2	TRBV27	few	CASSLWGGRANEQFF	TGTGCCAGCAGTTTATGGGGCGGGAGGGCCAATGAGCAGTTCTTC
TRBJ2-2	TRBD1	TRBV19	.	CASTPGQGAGTGELFF	TGTGCCAGTACCCCCGGACAGGGGGCGGGCACCGGGGAGCTGTTTTTT
TRBJ2-5	TRBD1	TRBV5-1	.	CASSPRQGQETQYF	TGCGCCAGCAGCCCAAGACAGGGTCAAGAGACCCAGTACTTC
TRBJ1-4	TRBD1	TRBV19	.	CASGTGGFEKLFF	TGTGCCAGTGGGACAGGGGGCTTTGAAAAACTGTTTTTT
TRBJ1-5	TRBD1	TRBV6-1	.	CASKPGQGGGQPQHF	TGTGCCAGCAAACCGGGACAGGGGGGGGGTCAGCCCCAGCATTTT
TRBJ2-7	.	TRBV5-1	.	CASSPGLGPSSYEQYF	TGCGCCAGCAGCCCCGGATTGGGGCCCAGCTCCTACGAGCAGTACTTC
TRBJ2-1	TRBD2	TRBV19	.	CASSILGTSGYNEQFF	TGTGCCAGTAGTATTCTCGGGACTAGCGGATACAATGAGCAGTTCTTC
TRBJ2-1	.	TRBV4-2	.	CASTLEVVARGNEQFF	TGTGCCAGCACCCTCGAGGTCGTAGCAAGGGGCAATGAGCAGTTCTTC
TRBJ2-7	.	TRBV28	.	CASSSGSAIYEQYF	TGTGCCAGCAGCTCGGGGTCCGCCATATACGAGCAGTACTTC
TRBJ1-2	.	TRBV6-6	.	CASSYSSVVTDGYTF	TGTGCCAGCAGTTACTCGAGTGTCGTCACAGATGGCTACACCTTC
TRBJ2-3	.	TRBV19	.	CASSIVRDTPGDTQYF	TGTGCCAGTAGTATCGTCAGGGACACCCCGGGAGATACGCAGTATTTT
TRBJ1-3	TRBD1	TRBV19	few	CASRRGQGTGNTIYF	TGTGCCAGTAGAAGGGGACAGGGAACTGGAAACACCATATATTTT
TRBJ2-5	.	TRBV29-1	.	CSVSTGLPETQYF	TGCAGCGTTTCTACGGGACTTCCGGAGACCCAGTACTTC
TRBJ1-5	.	TRBV6-1	.	CASTVDSYNQPQHF	TGTGCCAGCACCGTGGACTCATACAATCAGCCCCAGCATTTT
TRBJ2-3	TRBD2	TRBV10-3	.	CAISEGGGLSTDTQYF	TGTGCCATCAGTGAGGGGGGAGGGTTGAGCACAGATACGCAGTATTTT
TRBJ2-3	.	TRBV6-1	few	CASMRADTQYF	TGTGCCAGCATGAGGGCAGATACGCAGTATTTT
TRBJ2-5	.	TRBV6-5	few	CASSIPSPEETQYF	TGTGCCAGCAGTATTCCAAGCCCCGAAGAGACCCAGTACTTC
TRBJ1-1	.	TRBV7-9	.	CSSSDSVSIDEAFF	TGTTCCAGCAGCGACAGTGTTTCGATAGATGAAGCTTTCTTT
TRBJ1-2	TRBD1	TRBV5-5	.	CASSLDGTDYGYTF	TGTGCCAGCAGCTTGGACGGGACAGACTATGGCTACACCTTC
TRBJ2-7	TRBD2	TRBV29-1	.	CSVCPSGRDYEQYF	TGCAGCGTATGTCCTAGCGGGAGGGACTACGAGCAGTACTTC
TRBJ2-5	.	TRBV6-1	.	CASSDQSHGQTNHF	TGTGCCAGCAGTGACCAGAGCCACGGACAGACAAACCACTTC
TRBJ2-7	.	TRBV7-2	.	CASSLGSPGSLYEQYF	TGTGCCAGCAGCTTAGGCTCCCCAGGGTCGCTCTACGAGCAGTACTTC
TRBJ2-7	.	TRBV27	.	CASSFPPQAITYEQYF	TGTGCCAGCAGTTTCCCCCCCCAGGCTATTACCTACGAGCAGTACTTC
TRBJ2-7	.	TRBV5-1	.	CASSPSGFRYEQYF	TGCGCCAGCAGCCCGTCGGGATTCCGCTACGAGCAGTACTTC
TRBJ2-1	.	TRBV30	.	CAWSVQYRGGSYNEQFF	TGTGCCTGGAGTGTACAGTATAGGGGGGGGTCCTACAATGAGCAGTTCTTC
TRBJ1-2	.	TRBV7-9	.	CSSSLGGGYGYTF	TGTTCCAGCAGCTTGGGGGGGGGCTATGGCTACACCTTC
TRBJ1-6	TRBD1	TRBV15	.	CATSRQGASNSPLHF	TGTGCCACCAGCAGACAGGGGGCGAGTAATTCACCCCTCCACTTT
TRBJ1-1	TRBD1	TRBV28	.	CASSAGTGTEAFF	TGTGCCAGCAGTGCCGGGACAGGGACTGAAGCTTTCTTT
TRBJ2-7	TRBD2	TRBV7-2	.	CASSLVVAGGAEQYF	TGTGCCAGCAGCTTAGTTGTAGCGGGAGGGGCCGAGCAGTACTTC
TRBJ2-7	TRBD1	TRBV18	.	CASSPGQGETYEQYF	TGTGCCAGCTCACCGGGACAGGGGGAGACCTACGAGCAGTACTTC
TRBJ1-1	TRBD1	TRBV6-5	few	CASSYFDRGNTEAFF	TGTGCCAGCAGTTACTTTGACAGGGGAAACACTGAAGCTTTCTTT
TRBJ2-1	.	TRBV27	.	CASSLSSSSYNEQFF	TGTGCCAGCAGTTTGTCTTCTAGCTCCTACAATGAGCAGTTCTTC
TRBJ2-7	TRBD1	TRBV10-3	few	CAISGGTGGDEQYF	TGTGCCATCAGTGGGGGGACAGGGGGCGACGAGCAGTACTTC
TRBJ1-6	.	TRBV10-3	.	CAISESGRAGNNSPLHF	TGTGCCATCAGTGAGTCGGGGAGGGCAGGTAATAATTCACCCCTCCACTTT
TRBJ2-1	.	TRBV6-6	.	CALGGDRALEQFF	TGTGCCCTCGGGGGCGACAGGGCCCTTGAGCAGTTCTTC
TRBJ2-1	TRBD2	TRBV6-5	.	CATQGGGAYNEQFF	TGTGCCACCCAAGGCGGGGGGGCCTACAATGAGCAGTTCTTC
TRBJ2-3	TRBD2	TRBV5-1	.	CASSASGGDLVDTQYF	TGCGCCAGCAGCGCTAGCGGGGGAGACTTGGTAGATACGCAGTATTTT
TRBJ2-5	TRBD1	TRBV5-1	.	CASSKTGAELTGTQYF	TGCGCCAGCAGCAAGACAGGGGCCGAGCTAACAGGGACCCAGTACTTC
TRBJ2-7	TRBD2	TRBV18	.	CASSPTPSSGGFSYEQYF	TGTGCCAGCTCACCAACGCCCTCTAGCGGGGGGTTCTCCTACGAGCAGTACTTC
TRBJ2-6	TRBD1	TRBV9	.	CASSVVGQGAGANVLTF	TGTGCCAGCAGCGTAGTAGGACAGGGTGCTGGGGCCAACGTCCTGACTTTC
TRBJ1-2	.	TRBV12-5	.	CASETAYGYTF	TGTGCTAGTGAAACAGCCTATGGCTACACCTTC
TRBJ2-2	.	TRBV10-3	.	CAISGGQAINTGELFF	TGTGCCATCAGTGGGGGGCAGGCGATTAACACCGGGGAGCTGTTTTTT
TRBJ2-7	TRBD2	TRBV7-6	.	CASSFSGSDYEQYF	TGTGCCAGCAGCTTTAGCGGGAGTGACTACGAGCAGTACTTC
TRBJ2-1	TRBD1	TRBV7-2	.	CASRGQGSYNEQFF	TGTGCCAGCAGGGGACAGGGTTCCTACAATGAGCAGTTCTTC